These 26 T cell receptor beta chains were sequenced from one sample in a study of blood T cell repertoires in COVID-19. TCRdb's table, derived via immunoSEQ multiplex PCR, lists solely in-frame clones and lacks some. The sample contains around 390,000 clones, approximately 90% of which appear only once. Sequenced sample: PBMCs or T cells enriched from blood (not recorded which). The receptors come from a woman aged 50 to 60 who had recovered from COVID-19.

A single count supports this clone. The J gene is TRBJ1-1, the V gene TRBV25-1; 8 bases agree with TRBD1. Per the germline V gene, CDR1 is MGHDK and CDR2 is SYGVNS. V was clipped by 8 bases and J by 1 base; unmatched bases: 3. The CDR3 has 13 amino acids. In nucleotides, the CDR3 is TGTGCCAGCGAGGGACAGGCGAACACTGAAGCTTTCTTT. Translating it yields CASEGQANTEAFF. Together with reference TRBV25-1 and TRBJ1-1, the CDR3 gives the full variable domain: EADIYQTPRYLVIGTGKKITLECSQTMGHDKMYWYQQDPGMELHLIHYSYGVNSTEKGDLSSESTVSRIRTEHFPLTLESARPSHTSQYLCASEGQANTEAFFGQGTRLTVV.

The chain has TRBV7-9 and TRBJ1-3, with D perhaps TRBD1 (5 bases). The CDR3 is 15 residues long. Trimming stripped 4 bases from V and 0 bases from J, with 10 bases between. Germline V lookup: CDR1 SEHNR, CDR2 FQNEAQ (reference sequence). Here the CDR3 reads CASSSTELSGNTIYF. The CDR3 DNA sequence: TGTGCCAGCAGCTCGACAGAACTCTCTGGAAACACCATATATTTT.

This chain uses TRBV20-1 with TRBJ2-7; D is unresolved. V gave up 3 bases and J gave up 0 bases, with 12 bases separating them. The CDR3 is made up of 14 amino acids. Germline CDR1 reads DFQATT; CDR2 reads SNEGSKA (reference sequence). The CDR3 loop reads CSASDDRSSYEQYF. The CDR3 region has the DNA TGCAGTGCTAGTGACGACCGGAGCTCCTACGAGCAGTACTTC.

The CDR3 DNA reads as TGTGCCAGCGCCTTCGGGGGGGTCGATAATTCACCCCTCCACTTT. Translating gives CASAFGGVDNSPLHF. The chain has TRBV27 and TRBJ1-6, with D maybe TRBD1 (5 bases). Trimming stripped 8 bases from V and 5 bases from J, with 16 bases between. Germline CDR1 and CDR2: MNHEY and SMNVEV (reference sequence). The CDR3 has 15 amino acids.

This rearrangement joins TRBV5-1 to TRBJ1-3; 7 positions match TRBD1. Germline CDR1 and CDR2: SGHRS and YFSETQ. The CDR3 totals 17 residues. V was clipped by 4 bases and J by 0 bases; unmatched bases: 10. DNA of the CDR3: TGCGCCAGCAGCCCACGGGACAGCCTTTCCTCTGGAAACACCATATATTTT. Translating gives CASSPRDSLSSGNTIYF. The entire variable domain, with the rest obtained from reference TRBV5-1 and TRBJ1-3, is as follows: KAGVTQTPRYLIKTRGQQVTLSCSPISGHRSVSWYQQTPGQGLQFLFEYFSETQRNKGNFPGRFSGRQFSNSRSEMNVSTLELGDSALYLCASSPRDSLSSGNTIYFGEGSWLTVV.

J is TRBJ2-7 and V is TRBV27, with TRBD1 identical over 11 bases. Germline loops: CDR1 MNHEY, CDR2 SMNVEV (reference sequence). The V and J ends lost 0 bases and 7 bases, in that order; junction bases with no gene match: 14. The CDR3 has 18 amino acids. CDR3 DNA sequence: TGTGCCAGCAGTTTATCTCCTTCGGACAGGGGGCCCCAAGGGGAGCAGTACTTC. Translation: CASSLSPSDRGPQGEQYF.

The genes are TRBV6-5 and TRBJ1-1, with D hard to call. The CDR3 has 12 amino acids. V was cut by 4 bases and J by 4 bases, with 7 bases left in between. Germline loops: CDR1 MNHEY, CDR2 SVGAGI. CDR3 protein: CASSWEGTEAFF. CDR3 DNA: TGTGCCAGCAGTTGGGAGGGCACTGAAGCTTTCTTT.

The CDR3 DNA reads TGCGCCAGCAGCGTCCGGTCCTTTCGTGGTTCACCCCTCCACTTT. It yields the protein CASSVRSFRGSPLHF. The chain links TRBV5-1 to TRBJ1-6; D not resolved. Per the germline V gene, CDR1 is SGHRS and CDR2 is YFSETQ. The CDR3 sequence is 15 residues long. Between the trimmed V and J ends, which lost 4 bases and 9 bases, there was a span of 17 bases.

The chain combines TRBV11-2 with TRBJ1-1, with 7 bases lining up with TRBD1. The CDR3 length is 16 residues. After removal of 2 bases from V and 10 bases from J, the junction contained 16 bases not matched to a gene. Germline values: CDR1 SGHAT, CDR2 FQNNGV. DNA of the CDR3: TGTGCCAGCAGCTTAACTACTCTGGCAGGGGGTGGTGTAGCTTTCTTT. Translating it yields CASSLTTLAGGGVAFF.

This clone was observed a few times. The sample holds other DNA sequences that translate to the same CDR3. V gene TRBV5-1 combines with J gene TRBJ1-2; D not resolved. Germline-derived CDR1 and CDR2 are SGHRS and YFSETQ. The CDR3 has 13 residues. With 2 bases removed from V and 4 bases from J, the gap between germline ends came to 9 bases. CDR3 in DNA: TGCGCCAGCAGCTTAGAGGGCGGCTATGGCTACACCTTC. Encoded protein: CASSLEGGYGYTF. The full variable domain, with the rest looked up from reference TRBV5-1 and TRBJ1-2, is KAGVTQTPRYLIKTRGQQVTLSCSPISGHRSVSWYQQTPGQGLQFLFEYFSETQRNKGNFPGRFSGRQFSNSRSEMNVSTLELGDSALYLCASSLEGGYGYTFGSGTRLTVV.

The J gene is TRBJ1-2, the V gene TRBV9; 7 positions agree with TRBD1. This CDR3 contains 15 residues. Germline values: CDR1 SGDLS, CDR2 YYNGEE. Trimming took 0 bases from V and 3 from J; bases not matched to a gene: 5. The CDR3 region is CASSVAGTADYGYTF. The CDR3 nucleotides are TGTGCCAGCAGCGTAGCCGGGACAGCAGACTATGGCTACACCTTC.

V and J are TRBV11-3 and TRBJ2-2; D might be TRBD1 (6 bases). CDR1 SGHNT and CDR2 YENEEA come from the germline V gene. There are 14 residues in the CDR3. V lost 1 base and J 4 bases, leaving 7 bases between the germline ends. CDR3 loop: CASSLGGPTGELFF. The CDR3 region has the DNA TGTGCCAGCAGCTTAGGGGGGCCCACCGGGGAGCTGTTTTTT.

CDR3 protein: CASSLSGGGQPQHF. CDR3 sequence (DNA): TGTGCCAGCAGTTTATCTGGGGGCGGGCAGCCCCAGCATTTT. The J gene is TRBJ1-5, the V gene TRBV27; tentative D call: TRBD1 (6 bases). The V end lost 0 bases, the J end lost 7 bases, and 10 bases lay between the germline ends. From germline, CDR1 is MNHEY and CDR2 SMNVEV (reference sequence). The CDR3 totals 14 residues.

V usage is TRBV5-1 and J usage is TRBJ2-7; the D gene is possibly TRBD1 (6 bases). The CDR3 runs to 15 residues. Trimming removed 7 bases from V and 3 bases from J, with 20 bases in between. Germline-derived CDR1 and CDR2 are SGHRS and YFSETQ. CDR3 residues: CASQKGVEAIYEQYF. The CDR3, as DNA: TGCGCCAGCCAAAAGGGGGTTGAGGCGATCTACGAGCAGTACTTC.

This chain uses TRBV13 with TRBJ1-1; possible D gene TRBD1, 5 bases. V lost 4 bases, J lost 1 base, and 19 bases lay in between. The germline V gene has CDR1 PRHDT and CDR2 FYEKMQ (reference sequence). The CDR3 has 17 residues. CDR3 nucleotides: TGTGCCAGCAGCTACGGGAGGCTTGCAGGGAAGAACACTGAAGCTTTCTTT. It yields the protein CASSYGRLAGKNTEAFF.

V gene TRBV4-1 combines with J gene TRBJ1-6; maybe TRBD1 (5 bases). CDR1 is MGHRA and CDR2 is YSYEKL in the germline V gene. V lost 0 bases and J lost 10, with 25 bases in between. The CDR3 has 19 amino acids. CDR3 nucleotides: TGCGCCAGCAGCCAAGACCTAAAAGTTGGACAAGCCGTTCGATCACCCCTCCACTTT. This codes for CASSQDLKVGQAVRSPLHF.

This chain links TRBV28 with TRBJ2-2; 11 bases align to TRBD2. The junction had 7 bases not matched to a gene; V was cut back by 6 bases and J by 7 bases. CDR1 and CDR2 (germline): MDHEN, SYDVKM. The CDR3 spans 15 residues. CDR3 in amino acids: CASSRLAGYFGELFF. CDR3 sequence (DNA): TGTGCCAGCAGCCGACTAGCGGGGTATTTCGGGGAGCTGTTTTTT.

V usage is TRBV3-1 (or the pseudogene TRBV3-2) and J usage is TRBJ1-1; perhaps TRBD1 as D (6 bases). Germline CDR1 is LGHDT and CDR2 is YNNKEL (reference sequence). Trimming stripped 7 bases from V and 1 base from J, with 19 bases between. The CDR3 is 16 amino acids. The CDR3 DNA reads as TGTGCCAGCAACTCCAGGGGCCGCAAGCGGAACACTGAAGCTTTCTTT. Translated, it gives CASNSRGRKRNTEAFF.

The CDR3 spells CASSQQIITEAFF. For the CDR3, the DNA is TGCGCCAGCAGCCAACAGATTATCACTGAAGCTTTCTTT. The genes are TRBV4-1 and TRBJ1-1; D uncertain. The CDR3 spans 13 residues. Germline V gene data show CDR1 as MGHRA and CDR2 as YSYEKL. The ends were cut back, 2 bases at V and 4 bases at J, with 8 bases in the middle.

This clone qualifies as medium-sized. The V gene is TRBV28, the J gene TRBJ2-7; 11 positions match TRBD1. CDR3 length: 15 residues. The ends lost 6 bases at V and 5 bases at J; junction bases unmatched: 9. Germline V gene lookup returns CDR1 MDHEN and CDR2 SYDVKM. CDR3 sequence: CASSLGQGDWHEQYF. The CDR3 DNA is TGTGCCAGCAGCTTGGGACAGGGGGACTGGCACGAGCAGTACTTC.

The CDR3 spells CAWSARQGYQPQHF. CDR3 in DNA: TGTGCCTGGAGTGCCCGACAGGGATATCAGCCCCAGCATTTT. The V and J genes are TRBV30 and TRBJ1-5, with 7 nucleotides matching TRBD1. Per the germline V gene, CDR1 is GTSNPN and CDR2 is SVGIG (reference sequence). CDR3 length: 14 amino acids. Trimming removed 1 base from V and 5 bases from J; junction bases left unmatched: 5.

This chain links TRBV25-1 with TRBJ1-1; TRBD1 is a possible D gene (5 bases). Trimming took off 1 base at V and 3 bases at J, with 12 bases between the two ends. This CDR3 is built from 15 residues. Germline loops: CDR1 MGHDK, CDR2 SYGVNS. The CDR3 DNA follows: TGTGCCAGCAGTGAATCGGTCAGGGCGGACACTGAAGCTTTCTTT. Its protein product is CASSESVRADTEAFF.

J is TRBJ1-3 and V is TRBV27; D gene unclear. V dropped 3 bases and J dropped 4 bases, with 10 bases sitting between them. There are 14 residues in the CDR3. Germline V gene data show CDR1 as MNHEY and CDR2 as SMNVEV (reference sequence). CDR3 DNA: TGTGCCAGCAGTTTGGCCTTCCCCGGAAACACCATATATTTT. This encodes CASSLAFPGNTIYF.

The table lists this clone with a few counts. The chain carries TRBV28 and TRBJ1-2; 9 bases align to TRBD1. In germline, CDR1 is MDHEN, CDR2 SYDVKM. The length of the CDR3 is 14 residues. Unmatched junction bases numbered 7, after V lost 6 bases and J lost 5 bases. In DNA, the CDR3 is TGTGCCAGCAGAGATACAGGGGGCAGATATGGCTACACCTTC. Protein sequence: CASRDTGGRYGYTF.

J is TRBJ1-2 and V is TRBV7-8, with 9 nucleotides matching TRBD1. V trimming: 1 base; J trimming: 3 bases; junction bases outside the gene matches: 6. The CDR3 contains 16 residues. Per the germline V gene, CDR1 is SGHVS and CDR2 is FQNEAQ. The CDR3 region is CASSLGGTGLHYGYTF. The CDR3 nucleotides are TGTGCCAGCAGCTTAGGTGGGACAGGGCTGCACTATGGCTACACCTTC.

The chain recombines TRBV28 with TRBJ2-7, with a possible D match to TRBD2 (6 bases). The germline V and J ends were trimmed by 6 bases and 4 bases, with 16 bases remaining between them. CDR3 size: 14 residues. The V gene's germline CDR1 is MDHEN and CDR2 SYDVKM. The CDR3 region has the DNA TGTGCCAGCAGCTCAGGAGGGGCCGGTTACGAGCAGTACTTC. Amino acid sequence: CASSSGGAGYEQYF.